The entry that follows covers one T cell receptor (beta chain) sequence. Its antigen is unknown. This sample is drawn from a study of T cell repertoires in ileal Crohn's disease. Study-level findings and limits: Active smokers at surgery had more clonal expansions than non-smokers. Sorted CD8 T cells held more high-frequency clones than CD4. Every patient over 26.8% clonality showed endoscopic recurrence.

The CDR3 has 13 residues. The ends were cut back, 4 bases at V and 2 bases at J, with 6 bases in the middle. CDR1 is SGHRS, CDR2 YFSETQ, per germline. This table comes from immunoSEQ multiplex PCR, and its TCRdb copy is limited to in-frame clones, with some not included. The sample shows about 62,000 clones, 85% to 90% of them seen only once. Time point indicated: neoterminal ileum biopsy at postoperative endoscopy, about 6 months after surgery. Sequenced material: ileal tissue. This sequence was found in an adult with Crohn's disease. V is TRBV5-1 and J is TRBJ2-2, with D hard to call. The CDR3 here is CASSTGNTGELFF. The CDR3, as DNA: TGCGCCAGCAGCACGGGTAACACCGGGGAGCTGTTTTTT.